A selection of T cell receptor beta chains follows, all from one sample in a study of blood T cell repertoires in COVID-19. Libraries were prepared by immunoSEQ multiplex PCR; TCRdb keeps only in-frame clonotypes and omits some of them. The sample contains roughly 140,000 clones, approximately 86% of which appear only once. Specimen: peripheral blood. These receptors came from a woman aged 40 to 55 with active or convalescent COVID-19. Each CDR3 is given with its conserved first and last residue. The D gene is left open where the match is weak. Not all rows give a size; the values are once, few, many and, for expanded clones, a class.

clone size,V gene,D gene,J gene,CDR3 DNA,CDR3 protein
few,TRBV4-1,.,TRBJ1-2,TGCGCCAGCAGATTTACGGGGGACTATGGCTACACCTTC,CASRFTGDYGYTF
.,TRBV2,TRBD1,TRBJ1-2,TGTGCCAGCAGTCCAACCCCTTGGGACAGGGCTGGCTACACCTTC,CASSPTPWDRAGYTF
.,TRBV27,TRBD2,TRBJ2-1,TGTGCCAGCAGTCAAGGACTAGCGGGGGGACCTGGTGAGTTCTTC,CASSQGLAGGPGEFF
.,TRBV19,TRBD1,TRBJ2-1,TGTGCCAGTAGCCGACAGGGAAGCTCCTACAATGAGCAGTTCTTC,CASSRQGSSYNEQFF
.,TRBV7-2,.,TRBJ2-5,TGTGCCAGCAGCTCCTGGGGGGACAGCCTCCAAGAGACCCAGTACTTC,CASSSWGDSLQETQYF
.,TRBV6-5,.,TRBJ2-5,TGTGCCAGCAGCCTTCAGGGTGACTGGGAGACCCAGTACTTC,CASSLQGDWETQYF
once,TRBV30,.,TRBJ2-2,TGTGCCTGGAGCGCAGGGGTCGGGGAGCTGTTTTTT,CAWSAGVGELFF
.,TRBV15,TRBD2,TRBJ2-2,TGTGCCACCGCCGAACTGGGGAGGGGGAACACCGGGGAGCTGTTTTTT,CATAELGRGNTGELFF
.,TRBV3-1/TRBV3-2,.,TRBJ1-4,TGTGCCAGCAGACCCGAAGGGGCAGGTTCCTTCACTAATGAAAAACTGTTTTTT,CASRPEGAGSFTNEKLFF
few,TRBV10-3,.,TRBJ2-7,TGTGCCATCAGTCCTAACTCGGGATCGGCTTTCTACGAGCAGTACTTC,CAISPNSGSAFYEQYF
.,TRBV29-1,TRBD2,TRBJ2-1,TGCAGCGCATTGACTAGCGGGAGACGCACTGAGCAGTTCTTC,CSALTSGRRTEQFF
.,TRBV19,.,TRBJ2-7,TGTGCCAGTAGTATGGGGACTCACCCCTACGAGCAGTACTTC,CASSMGTHPYEQYF
once,TRBV4-3,.,TRBJ2-3,TGCGCCAGCAGCCAAGCCGGGGATACGCAGTATTTT,CASSQAGDTQYF
many,TRBV6-5,TRBD2,TRBJ2-1,TGTGCCAGCAGTTACAATAGCGGGTCCGGACACAATGAGCAGTTCTTC,CASSYNSGSGHNEQFF
few,TRBV12-3/TRBV12-4,TRBD1,TRBJ1-1,TGTGCCAGCAGTTTACAGGGGGGTAAGGCTTTCTTT,CASSLQGGKAFF
few,TRBV9,.,TRBJ1-1,TGTGCCAGCAGGCGACACCAGAACACTGAAGCTTTCTTT,CASRRHQNTEAFF
once,TRBV7-2,.,TRBJ1-6,TGTGCCAGCAGTCTCCTCGATAATTCACCCCTCCACTTT,CASSLLDNSPLHF
.,TRBV5-1,.,TRBJ1-2,TGCGCCAGCAGCTTGGCCGGGAGAGGCTACACCTTC,CASSLAGRGYTF
.,TRBV12-2,.,TRBJ2-3,TGTGCAAGTCGCTTCCCCGCTACTAGACTCACAGATACGCAGTATTTT,CASRFPATRLTDTQYF
.,TRBV29-1,TRBD2,TRBJ2-7,TGCAGCGCTAGACTAGCGGGGGACTACGAGCAGTACTTC,CSARLAGDYEQYF
.,TRBV18,TRBD2,TRBJ2-1,TGTGCCAGCTCACCACGGCGCGGGGGGGCCCATGAGCAGTTCTTC,CASSPRRGGAHEQFF
.,TRBV10-3,.,TRBJ1-2,TGTGCCATCAGTCCCGGGGATCGTGGCTACACCTTC,CAISPGDRGYTF
.,TRBV18,.,TRBJ2-5,TGTGCCAGCCGCGCGGCCTCAGAGGCCCAGTACTTC,CASRAASEAQYF
.,TRBV2,TRBD1,TRBJ2-7,TGTGCCAGCAGTGACACCCGGACAGGGCCCTACGAGCAGTACTTC,CASSDTRTGPYEQYF
.,TRBV30,TRBD1,TRBJ1-2,TGTGCCTGGAGTGCAAACAGGGGGATTTATGGCTACACCTTC,CAWSANRGIYGYTF
.,TRBV29-1,.,TRBJ1-2,TGCAGCGTTGATCAGGGGAAAATAGGCGGCTACACCTTC,CSVDQGKIGGYTF
.,TRBV9,TRBD2,TRBJ2-1,TGTGCCAGCACCCCCCTGTCTCTAGCGGGAGGGAGCTCCTACAATGAGCAGTTCTTC,CASTPLSLAGGSSYNEQFF
.,TRBV30,TRBD1,TRBJ1-6,TGTGCCTGGAGTCTCAGACAGGGAAGGAATTCACCCCTCCACTTT,CAWSLRQGRNSPLHF
.,TRBV18,.,TRBJ2-5,TGTGCCAGCTCAAAGAACGCGGGGACGCAAGAGACCCAGTACTTC,CASSKNAGTQETQYF
few,TRBV10-3,.,TRBJ1-5,TGTGCCATCCGAAGCGGGGGGAGCGGCAATCAGCCCCAGCATTTT,CAIRSGGSGNQPQHF
.,TRBV30,.,TRBJ1-1,TGTGCCTGGAGATCTCCTGGCGGGACTGAAGCTTTCTTT,CAWRSPGGTEAFF
.,TRBV6-6,TRBD1,TRBJ2-7,TGTGCCAGCAGTTCGACAGGGATCGGCGAGCAGTACTTC,CASSSTGIGEQYF
once,TRBV5-1,TRBD2,TRBJ2-5,TGCGCCAGCAGCCCGACTAGCTCTACCCAGTACTTC,CASSPTSSTQYF
.,TRBV28,TRBD1,TRBJ1-5,TGTGCCAGCAGTCTAGGGGGCTGGGGTGCAGAACAGCCCCAGCATTTT,CASSLGGWGAEQPQHF
once,TRBV19,TRBD1,TRBJ1-2,TGTGCCAGTAGTAGAAAAAGGGACAGGCATAACTATGGCTACACCTTC,CASSRKRDRHNYGYTF
.,TRBV5-6,.,TRBJ2-2,TGTGCCAGCAGCTTCAGGCAGCTCACCGGGGAGCTGTTTTTT,CASSFRQLTGELFF
.,TRBV9,.,TRBJ1-5,TGTGCCAGCAGCGGACTACTGGGCCAGCCCCAGCATTTT,CASSGLLGQPQHF
.,TRBV5-1,TRBD2,TRBJ2-1,TGCGCCAGCAGCTTGGGAAGCGGGGGGGCTGGTGAGCAGTTCTTC,CASSLGSGGAGEQFF
once,TRBV3-1/TRBV3-2,TRBD1,TRBJ1-3,TGTGCCAGCAGCCAAGGGACAGGGTCCCCTGGAAACACCATATATTTT,CASSQGTGSPGNTIYF
once,TRBV6-2/TRBV6-3,.,TRBJ1-1,TGTGCCAGCAGTTGGTGGGGTAATAGCGGGGAGGGTTCCGGCACTGAAGCTTTCTTT,CASSWWGNSGEGSGTEAFF
.,TRBV18,TRBD1,TRBJ1-1,TGTGCCAGCTCACCAGACAGGGGTACTTTGGGCACTGAAGCTTTCTTT,CASSPDRGTLGTEAFF
.,TRBV5-1,.,TRBJ2-2,TGCGCCAGCAGCTTGAATAGCGATGGCGGGGAGCTGTTTTTT,CASSLNSDGGELFF
.,TRBV9,.,TRBJ1-2,.,CASSVVGQGAKYF
.,TRBV11-2,.,TRBJ1-1,TGTGCCAGCAAATCTCTTATGAACACTGAAGCTTTCTTT,CASKSLMNTEAFF
.,TRBV7-9,TRBD2,TRBJ2-1,TGTGCCAGCAGCTCCCCGGGACTAGCGGCTCGTGGTGAGCAGTTCTTC,CASSSPGLAARGEQFF
medium-sized,TRBV5-4,.,TRBJ1-1,TGTGCCAGCAGCTTGAGGGAGGTCCCTGAAGCTTTCTTT,CASSLREVPEAFF
.,TRBV7-2,TRBD1,TRBJ1-2,TGTGCCAGCAGCCCAGGGGTGGGGACAGCTGACTTC,CASSPGVGTADF